Listed below are T cell receptor beta chains from one sample, sequenced in a study of blood T cell repertoires in COVID-19. Here immunoSEQ multiplex PCR was the method, and the copy in TCRdb shows in-frame clones only, minus some. The profile shows some 260,000 clones, over 75% of them singletons. Sample: peripheral blood. The receptor source for this set is a middle-aged woman who had recovered from COVID-19. The CDR3 runs from the conserved cysteine through the conserved F or W. The order of the fields is CDR3 length, clone size, D gene, J gene, V gene, CDR3 protein, CDR3 DNA. D genes are given only for firm matches. Size is omitted from some rows. Given values are once, few, many or a class for expanded clones.

17	-	TRBD2	TRBJ2-3	TRBV9	CASSVVTSGGSTDTQYF	TGTGCCAGCAGCGTAGTTACTAGCGGGGGGAGTACAGATACGCAGTATTTT
17	-	TRBD2	TRBJ2-5	TRBV5-1	CASSLEGLAGNQETQYF	TGCGCCAGCAGCTTGGAGGGCCTAGCGGGGAACCAAGAGACCCAGTACTTC
14	-	TRBD2	TRBJ2-5	TRBV12-5	CASGLAGRAETQYF	TGTGCTAGTGGTTTGGCCGGGAGGGCTGAGACCCAGTACTTC
16	-	TRBD2	TRBJ2-5	TRBV14	CASSQEGLAGPRSQYF	TGTGCCAGCAGCCAAGAGGGGCTAGCGGGGCCTAGGAGCCAGTACTTC
15	once	TRBD2	TRBJ2-1	TRBV7-3	CASSPPTSGKNEQFF	TGTGCCAGCAGCCCTCCGACTAGCGGGAAAAATGAGCAGTTCTTC
15	-	TRBD2	TRBJ2-1	TRBV6-5	CASRRGGSTYNEQFF	TGTGCCAGCAGACGCGGGGGGTCCACCTACAATGAGCAGTTCTTC
16	-	TRBD2	TRBJ2-1	TRBV7-6	CASSFGLAGPGGEQFF	TGTGCCAGCAGCTTTGGGCTAGCGGGACCGGGGGGTGAGCAGTTCTTC
13	-	TRBD1	TRBJ1-4	TRBV30	CASRDRGYEKLFF	TGTGCCTCCCGGGACAGGGGGTATGAAAAACTGTTTTTT
13	once	-	TRBJ2-1	TRBV3-1/TRBV3-2	CASSPRLVTEQFF	TGTGCCAGCAGCCCGAGACTAGTTACTGAGCAGTTCTTC
13	-	TRBD1	TRBJ1-2	TRBV29-1	CSSKTGANYGYTF	TGCAGCTCGAAGACAGGGGCGAACTATGGCTACACCTTC
13	-	TRBD2	TRBJ2-7	TRBV7-2	CASSGLAGAGQYF	TGTGCCAGCAGCGGACTAGCGGGGGCGGGTCAGTACTTC
20	-	TRBD2	TRBJ2-7	TRBV6-2/TRBV6-3	CASSYPLAGVYARYSYEQYF	TGTGCCAGCAGTTACCCATTAGCGGGAGTATACGCCCGGTACTCCTACGAGCAGTACTTC
15	-	TRBD1	TRBJ2-1	TRBV11-1	CASSLEGQVYNEQFF	TGTGCCAGCAGCTTAGAGGGACAGGTTTACAATGAGCAGTTCTTC
17	-	-	TRBJ1-4	TRBV28	CASRSWSGGGSNEKLFF	TGTGCCAGCAGATCCTGGTCGGGGGGCGGTAGTAATGAAAAACTGTTTTTT
17	-	TRBD2	TRBJ2-3	TRBV3-1/TRBV3-2	CASSRTSGRMRADTQYF	TGTGCCAGCAGCCGGACTAGCGGGAGGATGAGGGCAGATACGCAGTATTTT
14	-	TRBD1	TRBJ2-7	TRBV16	CASSRGQQDYEQYF	TGTGCCAGCAGCAGGGGACAGCAAGACTACGAGCAGTACTTC
15	-	TRBD2	TRBJ2-1	TRBV6-2/TRBV6-3	CASSYRSGSKNEQFF	TGTGCCAGCAGTTATCGAAGCGGGAGTAAAAATGAGCAGTTCTTC
12	-	-	TRBJ2-5	TRBV15	CATSRPQETQYF	TGTGCCACCAGCAGACCTCAAGAGACCCAGTACTTC
15	-	TRBD1	TRBJ1-3	TRBV6-1	CASSEAPGGGNTIYF	TGTGCCAGCAGTGAAGCTCCAGGGGGAGGAAACACCATATATTTT
15	-	-	TRBJ2-3	TRBV28	CASTPRGLRTDTQYF	TGTGCCAGCACCCCCAGGGGACTACGCACAGATACGCAGTATTTT
14	-	-	TRBJ2-5	TRBV29-1	CSVRNLALQETQYF	TGCAGCGTTCGGAACCTAGCACTCCAAGAGACCCAGTACTTC
16	-	-	TRBJ2-2	TRBV19	CASSIGPGVNTGELFF	TGTGCCAGTAGTATAGGCCCGGGGGTGAACACCGGGGAGCTGTTTTTT
12	-	TRBD1	TRBJ1-4	TRBV6-5	CASSSDRGKLFF	TGTGCCAGCAGTTCCGACAGGGGGAAACTGTTTTTT
15	-	TRBD1	TRBJ1-2	TRBV27	CASSLFGTGGYGYTF	TGTGCCAGCAGTTTATTCGGGACAGGGGGATATGGCTACACCTTC
14	-	-	TRBJ1-2	TRBV30	CAWTLETGNYGYTF	TGTGCCTGGACCCTGGAGACAGGAAACTATGGCTACACCTTC
12	once	-	TRBJ1-2	TRBV6-6	CASSQDSYGYTF	TGTGCCAGCAGCCAGGACAGCTATGGCTACACCTTC
14	once	-	TRBJ2-5	TRBV27	CASSTGLFQETQYF	TGTGCCAGCAGTACCGGACTGTTCCAAGAGACCCAGTACTTC
15	-	TRBD1	TRBJ1-6	TRBV9	CASSVTGDYNSPLHF	TGTGCCAGCAGCGTGACAGGGGACTATAATTCACCCCTCCACTTT
14	few	-	TRBJ2-2	TRBV4-2	CASSQGEVTGELFF	TGTGCCAGCAGCCAAGGAGAGGTCACCGGGGAGCTGTTTTTT
12	-	-	TRBJ1-3	TRBV19	CASSPLGNTIYF	TGTGCCAGTAGTCCGTTGGGAAACACCATATATTTT
15	-	-	TRBJ1-5	TRBV2	CASSGGGLHNQPQHF	TGTGCCAGCAGTGGCGGCGGACTACACAATCAGCCCCAGCATTTT
17	-	TRBD1	TRBJ1-5	TRBV2	CASSQDRGLYSNQPQHF	TGTGCCAGCAGTCAGGACAGGGGCCTTTATAGCAATCAGCCCCAGCATTTT
11	-	-	TRBJ2-3	TRBV11-2	CASTLTDTQYF	TGTGCCAGCACCCTCACAGATACGCAGTATTTT
16	once	-	TRBJ2-6	TRBV7-2	CASSIPRGSGANVLTF	TGTGCCAGCAGCATCCCCAGGGGCTCTGGGGCCAACGTCCTGACTTTC
15	-	TRBD1	TRBJ1-5	TRBV4-3	CASSRDRGGSQPQHF	TGCGCCAGCAGCCGCGACAGGGGTGGTTCACAGCCCCAGCATTTT
15	-	TRBD2	TRBJ2-7	TRBV25-1	CASSEYSRETGEQYF	TGTGCCAGCAGTGAATACTCGCGGGAGACGGGCGAGCAGTACTTC
15	once	-	TRBJ2-5	TRBV18	CASSQSWGVQETQYF	TGTGCCAGCTCCCAAAGTTGGGGCGTACAAGAGACCCAGTACTTC
14	-	TRBD1	TRBJ1-4	TRBV28	CASGVRTGNEKLFF	TGTGCCAGCGGGGTTAGGACAGGGAATGAAAAACTGTTTTTT
16	-	TRBD1	TRBJ2-2	TRBV15	CATSKPGTANTGELFF	TGTGCCACCAGCAAACCCGGGACAGCGAACACCGGGGAGCTGTTTTTT
13	once	-	TRBJ2-5	TRBV11-1	CASSLQGLETQYF	TGTGCCAGCAGCTTGCAGGGGTTGGAGACCCAGTACTTC
13	-	-	TRBJ2-7	TRBV6-6	CASSYANSYEQYF	TGTGCCAGCAGTTACGCTAACTCCTACGAGCAGTACTTC
16	-	TRBD2	TRBJ2-7	TRBV4-2	CASSQEVASGGYEQYF	TGTGCCAGCAGCCAAGAGGTAGCTAGCGGGGGCTACGAGCAGTACTTC
15	-	TRBD1	TRBJ1-1	TRBV9	CASSASDRVGTEAFF	TGTGCCAGCAGCGCCTCCGACAGGGTGGGCACTGAAGCTTTCTTT
14	-	TRBD1	TRBJ2-7	TRBV5-6	CASSRGTGVYEQYF	TGTGCCAGCAGCCGTGGGACAGGGGTATACGAGCAGTACTTC
15	-	TRBD1	TRBJ1-3	TRBV28	CASSPSGTGENTIYF	TGTGCCAGCAGTCCCTCCGGGACAGGGGAAAACACCATATATTTT
15	once	TRBD1	TRBJ1-3	TRBV2	CASTDRDREGNTIYF	TGTGCCAGCACCGACCGGGACAGGGAGGGAAACACCATATATTTT
15	-	TRBD2	TRBJ2-1	TRBV6-4	CASSAHSGGALEQFF	TGTGCCAGCAGCGCTCATAGCGGGGGGGCCTTGGAGCAGTTCTTC
15	-	-	TRBJ2-2	TRBV18	CASSPQSGNTGELFF	TGTGCCAGCTCACCCCAGAGCGGCAACACCGGGGAGCTGTTTTTT
13	-	TRBD1	TRBJ2-7	TRBV30	CAWSVGQSYEQYF	TGTGCCTGGAGTGTGGGACAGAGCTACGAGCAGTACTTC
14	-	TRBD1	TRBJ1-2	TRBV4-2	CASSQTGGLGGYTF	TGTGCCAGCAGCCAGACAGGGGGCCTTGGTGGCTACACCTTC
13	-	TRBD1	TRBJ2-2	TRBV7-3	CASSRDSTGELFF	TGTGCCAGCAGCCGGGACAGCACCGGGGAGCTGTTTTTT